This T cell receptor (beta chain) was captured in a study of cytomegalovirus exposure and HLA in healthy donors. The PCR used 60 Vbeta and 13 Jbeta primers. The method was immunoSEQ multiplex PCR; TCRdb's version includes in-frame clones alone and lacks a portion of them. With about 60,000 clones in the sample, the ten largest clones hold less than 2.5%. The study's findings and limits: Across HLA loci, a later analysis found differing TCR association rates, with DRB1 most and HLA-C fewest.

As to this clone: Its antigen remains unknown.

Sequencing used PBMCs. The receptor was isolated from a woman between 18 and 29 years old in good health and CMV-seronegative.

The CDR3 nucleotides are TGTGCCAGCAGTTACTTGGGAGGGGAATATGGCTACACCTTC. This gives the protein CASSYLGGEYGYTF. The chain links TRBV6-6 to TRBJ1-2, with D maybe TRBD1 (5 bases). The CDR3 totals 14 residues. Germline V gene sequence: CDR1 MNHNY, CDR2 SVGAGI (reference sequence). Trimming removed 1 base from V and 5 bases from J, with 11 bases in between.